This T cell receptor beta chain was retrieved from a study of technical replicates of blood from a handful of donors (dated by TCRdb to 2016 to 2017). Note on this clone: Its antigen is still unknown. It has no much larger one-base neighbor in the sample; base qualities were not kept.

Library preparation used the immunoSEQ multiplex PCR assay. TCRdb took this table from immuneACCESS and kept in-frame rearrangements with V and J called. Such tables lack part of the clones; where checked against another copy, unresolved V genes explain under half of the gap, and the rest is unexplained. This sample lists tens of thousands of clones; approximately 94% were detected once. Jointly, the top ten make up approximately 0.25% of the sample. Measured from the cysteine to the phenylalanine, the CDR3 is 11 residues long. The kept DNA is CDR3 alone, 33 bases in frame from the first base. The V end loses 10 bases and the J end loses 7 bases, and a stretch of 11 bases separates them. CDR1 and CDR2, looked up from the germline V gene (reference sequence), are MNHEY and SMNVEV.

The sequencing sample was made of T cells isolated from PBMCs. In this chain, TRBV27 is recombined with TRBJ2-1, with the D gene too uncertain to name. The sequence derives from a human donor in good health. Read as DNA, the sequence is TGTGCCACCTCAGACGGGAATGAGCAGTTCTTC. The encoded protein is CATSDGNEQFF.